Listed below are T cell receptor beta chains from one sample, sequenced in a study of cytomegalovirus exposure and HLA in healthy donors. Sequencing used immunoSEQ multiplex PCR; TCRdb keeps in-frame clones, though not all of them. The table lists roughly 120,000 clones, under 80% of them singletons. The sample comprised PBMCs. Receptors were obtained from a woman aged 45-60 years in good health and CMV-seropositive. The conserved cysteine and the conserved F or W are not part of the CDR3 here. The order of the fields is V gene, CDR3 protein.

V gene: TRBV13
CDR3 protein: ASSSSTGTNSYNEQF

V gene: TRBV29-1
CDR3 protein: SVRQGGNTGELF

V gene: TRBV4-1
CDR3 protein: ASSRGQGASGANVLT

V gene: TRBV15
CDR3 protein: ATSMQVGQPQH

V gene: TRBV10-1
CDR3 protein: ASSQTPAYEQY

V gene: TRBV4-2
CDR3 protein: ASSLSAQGNVEKLF

V gene: TRBV7-9
CDR3 protein: ASSRTSGGQEQY

V gene: TRBV6-1
CDR3 protein: ASTGQGAPQPQH

V gene: TRBV7-7
CDR3 protein: ASSPTRNSDTQY

V gene: TRBV11-3
CDR3 protein: ASSLEGTGEAF

V gene: TRBV28
CDR3 protein: ASIHGVRAGNTIY

V gene: TRBV2
CDR3 protein: ASILSGGSYEQY

V gene: TRBV28
CDR3 protein: ASTVGGREGETQY

V gene: TRBV7-9
CDR3 protein: ASSLGQGSYNEQF

V gene: TRBV6-6
CDR3 protein: ASSYRVGGNTEAF

V gene: TRBV28
CDR3 protein: ASSLLSSPLH

V gene: TRBV28
CDR3 protein: ASSLPGLEAF

V gene: TRBV4-2
CDR3 protein: ASSQGAKRPDTQY

V gene: TRBV18
CDR3 protein: ASSPMMADSLGLNYGYT

V gene: TRBV10-3
CDR3 protein: AIADRPNYGYT

V gene: TRBV5-6
CDR3 protein: ASSLRAGANVLT

V gene: TRBV30
CDR3 protein: AWSWGVGSGYT

V gene: TRBV6-5
CDR3 protein: ASSYSARVVTGELF

V gene: TRBV28
CDR3 protein: ASSNRGVSPLH

V gene: TRBV28
CDR3 protein: ASSSHRETNYGYT

V gene: TRBV10-3
CDR3 protein: AISDRQGYYGYT

V gene: TRBV5-1
CDR3 protein: ASSLDSNQPQH

V gene: TRBV5-1
CDR3 protein: ASSLSLAGVPTGELF

V gene: TRBV6-1
CDR3 protein: ASSDSSQPFTDTQY

V gene: TRBV27
CDR3 protein: ASQDRAGAFYGYT

V gene: TRBV19
CDR3 protein: ASSNDRAGNQPQH

V gene: TRBV4-2
CDR3 protein: ASSQRTEDGYT

V gene: TRBV28
CDR3 protein: ASKDRTGELF

V gene: TRBV5-1
CDR3 protein: ASSLTGSKNTEAF

V gene: TRBV5-8
CDR3 protein: ASSRIWVGPSRKSRGYT

V gene: TRBV2
CDR3 protein: ASSEVGWAGGYGYT

V gene: TRBV10-3
CDR3 protein: ATGDRGEGETQY

V gene: TRBV7-2
CDR3 protein: ASSFQTASYNEQF

V gene: TRBV7-8
CDR3 protein: ASSITGYIEQF

V gene: TRBV29-1
CDR3 protein: SVVSDSMNTEAF

V gene: TRBV7-2
CDR3 protein: ASSLAGASFNEQY

V gene: TRBV7-2
CDR3 protein: ASSLVRTGGGYT

V gene: TRBV18
CDR3 protein: ASSPLVQGIGEQY

V gene: TRBV13
CDR3 protein: ASRTRAGGLGDTQY

V gene: TRBV19
CDR3 protein: ASKKGSGGSSYNEQF

V gene: TRBV7-2
CDR3 protein: ASSLGFGATNEKLF

V gene: TRBV7-8
CDR3 protein: ASSWGQGSYNEQF

V gene: TRBV5-1
CDR3 protein: ASSTSGGQETQY

V gene: TRBV7-2
CDR3 protein: ASSPAGPQF